This T cell receptor (beta chain) was recovered during a study of T cell repertoires in aging, cancer and after chemotherapy. Across the study: Six age groups, ranging from 30 or younger to 70 or older, included the donors. Study-wide findings and caveats: Healthy donors lost TCR diversity with age mainly through richness, cancer patients through richness and evenness. Compared with age-matched healthy donors, untreated hematological or solid cancer patients showed higher blood TCR clonality. Across the chemotherapy interval, each cancer cohort showed higher median generation probability, suggesting thymic rebound.

Rearranged V-D-J TRB sequences were amplified with a mixed TRB-A/B primer pool. TCRdb reanalysed the multiplex PCR reads using MiXCR and keeps one entry per CDR3 protein. The sample holds over a thousand distinct CDR3 sequences, around 29% seen once. TCR beta rearrangements were amplified from peripheral blood genomic DNA. Details on this clonotype: The antigen is unknown.

This CDR3 has 15 amino acids. The ends were cut back, 1 base at V and 6 bases at J, with 15 bases in the middle. The clonotype comes from a human donor with a solid tumor. Sequencing was performed on blood. This chain joins TRBV12-3 or TRBV12-4 and TRBJ1-1; D uncertain. CDR3 region: CASSLGPYREAEAFF. CDR3 nucleotides: TGTGCCAGCAGTTTAGGGCCCTATAGGGAGGCTGAAGCTTTCTTT.